This TCR beta chain was identified in a study of human T cells and chemical hapten exposure. Time point indicated: patch test 2, 6 weeks after DPC sensitization. Treatment indicated: therapeutic diphenylcyclopropenone sensitization with weekly scalp DPC. This clonotype occurred a few times. The CDR3 covers 13 residues. Losses at the gene ends were 6 bases for V and 4 bases for J; bases not matched to a gene: 5. Germline lookup yields CDR1 MNHNY and CDR2 SVGAGI (reference sequence). Attachment of unique molecular identifiers to individual cDNA molecules was performed in the library. Methods used by the authors: Samples ranged from roughly 23,224 to 700,000 TCRs, with a median of approximately 90,000. TCRdb re-called the RACE reads through MiXCR, storing one row per CDR3 protein. TCRdb's processing, not the study's, gives the V and J calls here. Among 120,000 to 150,000 distinct CDR3 sequences listed, about 10% were seen once.

This specimen consisted of whole blood, obtained in connection with sensitization to the hapten diphenylcyclopropenone (DPC). The TCR sequence derives from a woman in her 50s with alopecia areata. Some clones in this sample may be carry-over from other donors' samples. The chain couples TRBV6-6 to TRBJ1-1, with TRBD1 matching over 7 bases. This CDR3 is CASSRDRVTEAFF. Here the CDR3 DNA reads TGTGCCAGCAGCAGAGACAGGGTCACTGAAGCTTTCTTT.